The rows below give T cell receptor beta chains drawn from one sample of a study of beta chain features in type 1 diabetes. TCRdb's table, derived via immunoSEQ multiplex PCR, lists solely in-frame clones and lacks some. The data show 150,000 or so clones, with 11% seen just once and roughly 1.9% held by the top ten. Sequencing was performed on central memory CD4+ T cells from blood. These receptors came from a man between 18 and 29 years old in good health. Each CDR3 is given with its conserved first and last residue.

V gene	CDR3 protein
TRBV30	CASSWTGTYGYTF
TRBV5-4	CASSLDGIQETQYF
TRBV5-1	CASSLAGGLSYEQYF
TRBV5-1	CASSSYGVYEQYF
TRBV18	CASSPSGGYEQYF
TRBV28	CASSLRYRRNTEAFF
TRBV13	CASSTQRLAGSYNEQFF
TRBV4-3	CASSQVPYNSPLHF
TRBV7-7	CASSPKGGADTGELFF
TRBV7-6	CASSYGTDYGYTF
TRBV7-9	CASSFTGTSGTNGQYF
TRBV13	CASRDRTDYEQYF
TRBV27	CASSFSSAGSYEQYF
TRBV7-9	CASSLRSGHEFF
TRBV7-8	CASSLGLTVDYGYTF
TRBV7-9	CASSPEGSEQYF
TRBV4-3	CASSQGDSGIETQYF
TRBV7-2	CASSLVTYEQYF
TRBV27	CASSFTAKETQYF
TRBV7-2	CASSFGQGNTEAFF